These T cell receptor beta chains were read from a single sample in a study of blood T cell repertoires in COVID-19. Measured with immunoSEQ multiplex PCR; TCRdb has only the in-frame clones, and not every one. The table records around 230,000 clones, 82% of them present only once. Sequenced: peripheral blood. The receptors were sampled from a woman aged 55 to 70 with active or convalescent COVID-19. Both conserved end residues are part of each CDR3. A D gene is named only where the DNA matches it firmly. Size tells how often a clone was seen (once, few, many) or the class of an expanded clone, and some rows leave it out.

clone size: few
D gene: TRBD1
V gene: TRBV27
J gene: TRBJ1-1
CDR3 protein: CASSARPGTGGNTEAFF
CDR3 DNA: TGTGCCAGCAGTGCCCGTCCCGGGACAGGGGGAAACACTGAAGCTTTCTTT

clone size: once
D gene: .
V gene: TRBV7-9
J gene: TRBJ1-1
CDR3 protein: CASSLLTVIEAFF
CDR3 DNA: TGTGCCAGCAGCTTACTAACAGTTATTGAAGCTTTCTTT

clone size: .
D gene: .
V gene: TRBV30
J gene: TRBJ2-7
CDR3 protein: CAWSVLVTPYEQYF
CDR3 DNA: TGTGCCTGGAGTGTACTTGTGACTCCTTACGAGCAGTACTTC

clone size: .
D gene: .
V gene: TRBV18
J gene: TRBJ1-2
CDR3 protein: CASSRDGVDYTF
CDR3 DNA: TGTGCCAGCTCGCGGGACGGAGTAGACTACACCTTC

clone size: .
D gene: .
V gene: TRBV9
J gene: TRBJ2-7
CDR3 protein: CASSVGQSSYEQYF
CDR3 DNA: TGTGCCAGCAGCGTAGGGCAGTCTTCCTACGAGCAGTACTTC

clone size: .
D gene: .
V gene: TRBV9
J gene: TRBJ1-2
CDR3 protein: CASSLLPTGNYGYTF
CDR3 DNA: TGTGCCAGCAGCCTCCTCCCGACAGGAAACTATGGCTACACCTTC

clone size: .
D gene: TRBD1
V gene: TRBV5-1
J gene: TRBJ2-2
CDR3 protein: CASSSTGRVITGELFF
CDR3 DNA: TGCGCCAGCAGCTCGACAGGGCGGGTTATTACCGGGGAGCTGTTTTTT

clone size: .
D gene: TRBD1
V gene: TRBV23-1
J gene: TRBJ2-1
CDR3 protein: CASGPQVGDRVDEQFF
CDR3 DNA: TGCGCCAGCGGGCCGCAGGTCGGAGACAGGGTGGATGAGCAGTTCTTC

clone size: .
D gene: TRBD1
V gene: TRBV7-9
J gene: TRBJ1-5
CDR3 protein: CASSSPSGTGGIDTQPQHF
CDR3 DNA: TGTGCCAGCAGCTCCCCCTCCGGGACAGGGGGAATCGACACCCAGCCCCAGCATTTT

clone size: .
D gene: TRBD1
V gene: TRBV4-3
J gene: TRBJ2-1
CDR3 protein: CASSPGQGTQFF
CDR3 DNA: TGCGCCAGCAGCCCGGGACAGGGGACTCAGTTCTTC

clone size: few
D gene: .
V gene: TRBV18
J gene: TRBJ1-5
CDR3 protein: CASSPPSGYSNQPQHF
CDR3 DNA: TGTGCCAGCTCACCACCGTCAGGGTACAGCAATCAGCCCCAGCATTTT

clone size: .
D gene: TRBD1
V gene: TRBV6-5
J gene: TRBJ2-7
CDR3 protein: CASRGTGFLEQYF
CDR3 DNA: TGTGCCAGCAGGGGGACAGGGTTTCTCGAGCAGTACTTC

clone size: .
D gene: .
V gene: TRBV18
J gene: TRBJ1-4
CDR3 protein: CASSPGATFEKLFF
CDR3 DNA: TGTGCCAGCTCACCGGGCGCTACCTTTGAAAAACTGTTTTTT

clone size: .
D gene: TRBD2
V gene: TRBV5-1
J gene: TRBJ2-3
CDR3 protein: CASSLRVTGGLTDTQYF
CDR3 DNA: TGCGCCAGCAGCTTGAGGGTTACGGGGGGGCTCACGGATACGCAGTATTTT

clone size: .
D gene: .
V gene: TRBV29-1
J gene: TRBJ1-2
CDR3 protein: CSVPQQGLHFGYTF
CDR3 DNA: TGCAGCGTTCCCCAGCAGGGGCTTCACTTTGGCTACACCTTC

clone size: .
D gene: .
V gene: TRBV19
J gene: TRBJ1-5
CDR3 protein: CASRGHPANQPQHF
CDR3 DNA: TGTGCCAGTAGGGGACACCCCGCCAATCAGCCCCAGCATTTT

clone size: .
D gene: TRBD2
V gene: TRBV5-5
J gene: TRBJ2-3
CDR3 protein: CATRGPTSGAFTDTQYF
CDR3 DNA: TGTGCCACCAGAGGGCCGACTAGCGGGGCCTTCACAGATACGCAGTATTTT

clone size: .
D gene: .
V gene: TRBV6-5
J gene: TRBJ1-1
CDR3 protein: CASSYAMEAFF
CDR3 DNA: TGTGCCAGCAGTTACGCGATGGAGGCTTTCTTT

clone size: .
D gene: TRBD1
V gene: TRBV6-5
J gene: TRBJ1-1
CDR3 protein: CASTGLGQGNTEAFF
CDR3 DNA: TGTGCCAGCACCGGCTTGGGACAGGGCAACACTGAAGCTTTCTTT

clone size: .
D gene: TRBD1
V gene: TRBV29-1
J gene: TRBJ2-5
CDR3 protein: CSGHRGQETQYF
CDR3 DNA: TGCAGCGGCCACAGGGGACAAGAGACCCAGTACTTC

clone size: .
D gene: .
V gene: TRBV2
J gene: TRBJ2-7
CDR3 protein: CASSGRGWMSYEQYF
CDR3 DNA: TGTGCCAGCAGTGGACGCGGGTGGATGAGCTACGAGCAGTACTTC

clone size: .
D gene: TRBD1
V gene: TRBV7-9
J gene: TRBJ1-3
CDR3 protein: CASSPGTGGRNTIYF
CDR3 DNA: TGTGCCAGCAGCCCAGGGACAGGGGGCAGAAACACCATATATTTT

clone size: .
D gene: TRBD2
V gene: TRBV10-3
J gene: TRBJ2-7
CDR3 protein: CAISDPAGVNYEQYF
CDR3 DNA: TGTGCCATCAGTGACCCAGCGGGGGTGAACTACGAGCAGTACTTC

clone size: .
D gene: TRBD1
V gene: TRBV24-1
J gene: TRBJ1-2
CDR3 protein: CATSDLLGTGREGGYTF
CDR3 DNA: TGTGCCACCAGTGATTTATTGGGGACAGGGAGAGAGGGGGGCTACACCTTC

clone size: .
D gene: .
V gene: TRBV2
J gene: TRBJ1-5
CDR3 protein: CASSEGQGWPQHF
CDR3 DNA: TGTGCCAGCAGTGAAGGGCAGGGATGGCCCCAGCATTTT

clone size: .
D gene: .
V gene: TRBV24-1
J gene: TRBJ2-3
CDR3 protein: CATSDISGGDTQYF
CDR3 DNA: TGTGCCACCAGTGATATCTCCGGGGGAGATACGCAGTATTTT

clone size: few
D gene: .
V gene: TRBV5-8
J gene: TRBJ1-1
CDR3 protein: CASSPEPGKTEAFF
CDR3 DNA: TGTGCCAGCAGCCCCGAACCAGGGAAAACGGAAGCTTTCTTT

clone size: .
D gene: TRBD1
V gene: TRBV18
J gene: TRBJ1-1
CDR3 protein: CASSPRDRNPTEAFF
CDR3 DNA: TGTGCCAGCTCACCACGGGACAGGAACCCGACTGAAGCTTTCTTT

clone size: .
D gene: TRBD1
V gene: TRBV5-1
J gene: TRBJ1-1
CDR3 protein: CASSFAGGNTEAFF
CDR3 DNA: TGCGCCAGCAGCTTCGCAGGGGGGAACACTGAAGCTTTCTTT

clone size: .
D gene: .
V gene: TRBV9
J gene: TRBJ1-1
CDR3 protein: CASMGGGNTEAFF
CDR3 DNA: TGTGCCAGCATGGGGGGTGGGAACACTGAAGCTTTCTTT

clone size: .
D gene: .
V gene: TRBV2
J gene: TRBJ2-3
CDR3 protein: CASQRRPSDTQYF
CDR3 DNA: TGTGCCAGTCAGCGTAGGCCGTCAGATACGCAGTATTTT